This T cell receptor (beta chain) derives from a study of shared clonotypes between healthy human individuals. CD45RO-negative CD8 cells positively selected for CCR7 made up the naive population, which excluded terminally differentiated effector memory CD45RA+ cells. Healthy HIV-negative adults without recent acute infections or vaccinations served as donors. Germline V gene lookup returns CDR1 MNHEY and CDR2 SMNVEV (reference sequence). The CDR3 is 17 residues long. Between the trimmed V and J ends, which lost 5 bases and 4 bases, there was a span of 24 bases. Investigators spread the genomic DNA of each subset evenly over several immunoSEQ plates. Generated by immunoSEQ multiplex PCR, the TCRdb table keeps only in-frame clones and is missing some. The table includes over 2,000,000 clones, over 85% detected once.

This TCR came from a man aged 18-30 years in good health. Some clones in this sample may be carry-over from other donors' samples. The genes are TRBV27 and TRBJ2-7; D may be TRBD1 (6 bases). The material sequenced was naive CD8+ T cells from PBMCs. This CDR3 is CASSPMTTAQGLYEQYF. The CDR3 DNA is TGTGCCAGCAGTCCCATGACAACGGCCCAGGGGCTGTACGAGCAGTACTTC.